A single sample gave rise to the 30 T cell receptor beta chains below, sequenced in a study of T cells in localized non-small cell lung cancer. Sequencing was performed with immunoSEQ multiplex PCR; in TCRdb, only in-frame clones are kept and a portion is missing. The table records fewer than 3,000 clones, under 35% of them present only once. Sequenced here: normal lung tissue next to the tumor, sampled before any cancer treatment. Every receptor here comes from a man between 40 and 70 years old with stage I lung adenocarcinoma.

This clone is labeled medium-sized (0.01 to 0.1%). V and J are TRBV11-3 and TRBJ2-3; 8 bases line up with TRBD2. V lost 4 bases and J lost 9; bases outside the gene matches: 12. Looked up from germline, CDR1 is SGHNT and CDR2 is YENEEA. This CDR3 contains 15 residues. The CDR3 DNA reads TGTGCCAGCAGCTCCCATGCGGCGGGAGGATGGACGCAGTATTTT. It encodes CASSSHAAGGWTQYF.

CDR3 nucleotide sequence: TGTGCCAGCAGTCCGCCTAAGGCCTGGAGGCCTCACAATGAGCAGTTCTTC. Translated, it gives CASSPPKAWRPHNEQFF. This chain joins TRBV28 and TRBJ2-1; possibly TRBD2 for D (5 bases). The germline V gene encodes CDR1 MDHEN and CDR2 SYDVKM. CDR3 length equals 17 residues. With 5 bases removed from V and 5 bases from J, the gap between germline ends came to 22 bases.

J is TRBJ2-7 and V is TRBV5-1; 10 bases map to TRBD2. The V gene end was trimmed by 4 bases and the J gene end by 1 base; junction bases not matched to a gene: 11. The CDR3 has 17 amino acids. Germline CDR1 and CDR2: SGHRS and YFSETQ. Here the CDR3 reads CASSPFPASGGSYEQYF. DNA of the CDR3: TGCGCCAGCAGCCCCTTCCCGGCTAGCGGGGGATCCTACGAGCAGTACTTC.

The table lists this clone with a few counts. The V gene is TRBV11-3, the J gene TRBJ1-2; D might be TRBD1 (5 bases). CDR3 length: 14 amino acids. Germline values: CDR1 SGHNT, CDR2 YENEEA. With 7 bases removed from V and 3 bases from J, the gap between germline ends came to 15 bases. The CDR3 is CASTLGHQDYGYTF. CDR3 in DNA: TGTGCCAGCACCCTGGGGCACCAAGACTATGGCTACACCTTC.

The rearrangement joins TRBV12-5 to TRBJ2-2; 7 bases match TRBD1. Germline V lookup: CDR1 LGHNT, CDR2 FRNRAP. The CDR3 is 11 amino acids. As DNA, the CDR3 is TGTGCCATCCAGGGGGCCGGGGAGCTGTTTTTT. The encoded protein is CAIQGAGELFF.

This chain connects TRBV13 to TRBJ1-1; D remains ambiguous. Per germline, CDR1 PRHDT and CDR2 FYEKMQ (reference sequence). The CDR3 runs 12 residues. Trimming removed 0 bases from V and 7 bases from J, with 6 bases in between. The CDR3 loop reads CASSLGPGEAFF. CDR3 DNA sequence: TGTGCCAGCAGCTTAGGTCCAGGTGAAGCTTTCTTT.

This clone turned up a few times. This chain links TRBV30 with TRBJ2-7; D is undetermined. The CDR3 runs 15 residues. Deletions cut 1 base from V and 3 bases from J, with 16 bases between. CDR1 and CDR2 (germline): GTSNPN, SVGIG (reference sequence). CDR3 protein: CAWSDVWQANYEQYF. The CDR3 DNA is TGTGCCTGGAGTGATGTTTGGCAGGCCAACTACGAGCAGTACTTC.

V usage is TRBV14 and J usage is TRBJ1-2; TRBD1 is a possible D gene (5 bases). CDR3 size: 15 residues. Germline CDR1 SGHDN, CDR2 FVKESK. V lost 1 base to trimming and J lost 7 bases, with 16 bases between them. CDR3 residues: CASSQVPGPQGGYTF. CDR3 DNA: TGTGCCAGCAGCCAAGTTCCCGGACCCCAGGGTGGCTACACCTTC.

CDR3: CASSASKGQPQHF. The DNA for the CDR3 is TGTGCCAGCAGCGCTTCGAAGGGTCAGCCCCAGCATTTT. The chain employs TRBV6-8 and TRBJ1-5; D gene ambiguous. Trimming removed 6 bases at V and 6 bases at J, with 12 bases between. The CDR3 extends over 13 amino acids. The germline V gene has CDR1 MNHGY and CDR2 SAAAGT.

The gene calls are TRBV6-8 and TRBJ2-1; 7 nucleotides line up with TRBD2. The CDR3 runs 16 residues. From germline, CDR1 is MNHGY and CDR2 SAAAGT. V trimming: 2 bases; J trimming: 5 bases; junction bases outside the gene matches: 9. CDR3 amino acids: CASSYPRTRSNNEQFF. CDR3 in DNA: TGTGCCAGCAGTTACCCAAGGACTAGGTCAAACAATGAGCAGTTCTTC.

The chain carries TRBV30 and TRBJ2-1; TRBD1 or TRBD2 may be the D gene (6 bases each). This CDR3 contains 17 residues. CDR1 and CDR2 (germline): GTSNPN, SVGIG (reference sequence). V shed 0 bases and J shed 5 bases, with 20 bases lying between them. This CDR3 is CAWSVRRGVTRNNEQFF. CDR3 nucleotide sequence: TGTGCCTGGAGTGTACGTAGGGGGGTGACCAGAAACAATGAGCAGTTCTTC.

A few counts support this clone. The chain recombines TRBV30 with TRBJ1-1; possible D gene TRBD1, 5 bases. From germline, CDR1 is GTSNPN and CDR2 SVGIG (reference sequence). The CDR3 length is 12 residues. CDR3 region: CARDGTNTEAFF. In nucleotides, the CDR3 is TGTGCTCGGGACGGGACGAACACTGAAGCTTTCTTT.

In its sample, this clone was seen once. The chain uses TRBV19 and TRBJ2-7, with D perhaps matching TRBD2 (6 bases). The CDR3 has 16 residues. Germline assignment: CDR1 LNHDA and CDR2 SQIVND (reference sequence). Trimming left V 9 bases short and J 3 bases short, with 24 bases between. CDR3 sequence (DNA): TGTGCCAGCCTTAGGGGCGGGACGGTGGGCTTCTACGAGCAGTACGTC. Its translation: CASLRGGTVGFYEQYV.

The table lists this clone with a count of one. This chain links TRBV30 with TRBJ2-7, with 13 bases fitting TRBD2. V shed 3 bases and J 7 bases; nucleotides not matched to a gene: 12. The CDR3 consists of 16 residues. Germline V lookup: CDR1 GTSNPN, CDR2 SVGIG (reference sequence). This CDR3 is CAWRAQLAGGPGEQYV. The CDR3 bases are TGTGCCTGGAGAGCCCAACTAGCGGGAGGGCCCGGGGAGCAGTACGTC.

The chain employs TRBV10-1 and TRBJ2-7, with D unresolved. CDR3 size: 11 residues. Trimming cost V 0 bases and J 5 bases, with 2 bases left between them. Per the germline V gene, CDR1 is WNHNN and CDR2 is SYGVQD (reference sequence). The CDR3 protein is CASSESHEQYV. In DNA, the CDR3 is TGCGCCAGCAGTGAGTCCCACGAGCAGTACGTC.

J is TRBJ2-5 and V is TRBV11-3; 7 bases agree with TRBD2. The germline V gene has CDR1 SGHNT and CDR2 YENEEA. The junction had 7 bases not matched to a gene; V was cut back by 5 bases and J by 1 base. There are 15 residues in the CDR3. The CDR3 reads CASSRAGSPQETQYF. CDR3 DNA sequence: TGTGCCAGCAGCCGAGCGGGATCCCCCCAAGAGACCCAGTACTTC.

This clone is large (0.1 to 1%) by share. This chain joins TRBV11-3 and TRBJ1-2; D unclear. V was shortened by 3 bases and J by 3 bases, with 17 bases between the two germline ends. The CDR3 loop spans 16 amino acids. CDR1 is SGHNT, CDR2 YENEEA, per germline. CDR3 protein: CASSLDKNRDYYGYTF. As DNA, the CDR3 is TGTGCCAGCAGCTTGGATAAAAACAGAGATTACTATGGCTACACCTTC.

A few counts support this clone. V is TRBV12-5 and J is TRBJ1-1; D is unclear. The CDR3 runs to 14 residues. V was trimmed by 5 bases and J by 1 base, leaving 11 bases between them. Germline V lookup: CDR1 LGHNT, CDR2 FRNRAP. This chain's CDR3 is CASGPGPENTEAFF. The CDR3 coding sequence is TGTGCTAGTGGTCCCGGGCCAGAGAACACTGAAGCTTTCTTT. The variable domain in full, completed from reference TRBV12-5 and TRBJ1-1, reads DARVTQTPRHKVTEMGQEVTMRCQPILGHNTVFWYRQTMMQGLELLAYFRNRAPLDDSGMPKDRFSAEMPDATLATLKIQPSEPRDSAVYFCASGPGPENTEAFFGQGTRLTVV.

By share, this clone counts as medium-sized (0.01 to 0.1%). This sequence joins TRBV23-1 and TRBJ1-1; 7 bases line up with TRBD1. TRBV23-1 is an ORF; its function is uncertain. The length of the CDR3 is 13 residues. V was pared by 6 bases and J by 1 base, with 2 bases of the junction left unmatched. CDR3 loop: CASSWTGNTEAFF. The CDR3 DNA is TGCGCCAGCAGCTGGACAGGGAACACTGAAGCTTTCTTT.

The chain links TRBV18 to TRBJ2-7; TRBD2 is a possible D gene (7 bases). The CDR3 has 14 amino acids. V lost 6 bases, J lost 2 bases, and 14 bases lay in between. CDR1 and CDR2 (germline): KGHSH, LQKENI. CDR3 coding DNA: TGTGCCAGCTCCCGAGGGGGGGTCCCCTACGAGCAGTACTTC. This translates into CASSRGGVPYEQYF.

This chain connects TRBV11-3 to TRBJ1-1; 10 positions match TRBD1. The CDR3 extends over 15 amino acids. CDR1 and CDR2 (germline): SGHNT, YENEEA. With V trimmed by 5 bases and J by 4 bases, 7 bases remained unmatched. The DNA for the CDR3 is TGTGCCAGCAGCCGAGGACAGGGGGTGGGCACTGAAGCTTTCTTT. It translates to CASSRGQGVGTEAFF.

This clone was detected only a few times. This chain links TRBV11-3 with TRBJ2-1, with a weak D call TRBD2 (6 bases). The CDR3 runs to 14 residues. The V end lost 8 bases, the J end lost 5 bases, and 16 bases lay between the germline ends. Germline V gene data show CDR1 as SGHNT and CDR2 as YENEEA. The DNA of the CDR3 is TGTGCCAGCCGACGCCGGGAGTACCACAATGAGCAGTTCTTC. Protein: CASRRREYHNEQFF. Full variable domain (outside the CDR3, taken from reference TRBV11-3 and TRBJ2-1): EAGVVQSPRYKIIEKKQPVAFWCNPISGHNTLYWYLQNLGQGPELLIRYENEEAVDDSQLPKDRFSAERLKGVDSTLKIQPAELGDSAVYLCASRRREYHNEQFFGPGTRLTVL.

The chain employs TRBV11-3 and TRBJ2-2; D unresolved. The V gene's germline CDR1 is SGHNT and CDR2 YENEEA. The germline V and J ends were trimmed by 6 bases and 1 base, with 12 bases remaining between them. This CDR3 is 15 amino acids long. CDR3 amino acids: CASSMSQRNTGELFF. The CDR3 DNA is TGTGCCAGCAGTATGAGTCAGAGGAACACCGGGGAGCTGTTTTTT.

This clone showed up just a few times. In DNA, the CDR3 is TGTGCCAGCAGTACGCCCGGACTAGCGGGAGGCGGCTCCTACGAGCAGTACTTC. Residues: CASSTPGLAGGGSYEQYF. J is TRBJ2-7 and V is TRBV6-8; 14 bases are a match to TRBD2. V lost 5 bases and J lost 0; bases outside the gene matches: 9. CDR1 is MNHGY and CDR2 is SAAAGT in the germline V gene. The CDR3 extends over 18 amino acids.

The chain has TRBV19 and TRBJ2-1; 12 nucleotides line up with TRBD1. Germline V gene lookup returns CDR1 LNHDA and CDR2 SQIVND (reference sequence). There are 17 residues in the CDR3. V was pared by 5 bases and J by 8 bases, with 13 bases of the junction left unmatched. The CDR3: CASSQKLGTGGVDEQFF. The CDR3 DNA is TGTGCCAGTAGTCAGAAGCTCGGGACAGGGGGCGTAGATGAGCAGTTCTTC.

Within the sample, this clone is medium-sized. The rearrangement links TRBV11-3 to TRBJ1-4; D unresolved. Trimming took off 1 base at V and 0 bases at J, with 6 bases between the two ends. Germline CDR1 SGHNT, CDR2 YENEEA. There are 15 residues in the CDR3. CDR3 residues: CASSLVRTTNEKLFF. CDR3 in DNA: TGTGCCAGCAGCTTAGTGCGGACAACTAATGAAAAACTGTTTTTT.

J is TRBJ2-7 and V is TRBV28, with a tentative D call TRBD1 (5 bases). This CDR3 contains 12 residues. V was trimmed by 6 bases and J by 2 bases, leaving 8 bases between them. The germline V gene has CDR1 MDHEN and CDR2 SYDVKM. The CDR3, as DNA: TGTGCCAGCAGGGACAACGCCTACGAGCAGTACTTC. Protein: CASRDNAYEQYF.

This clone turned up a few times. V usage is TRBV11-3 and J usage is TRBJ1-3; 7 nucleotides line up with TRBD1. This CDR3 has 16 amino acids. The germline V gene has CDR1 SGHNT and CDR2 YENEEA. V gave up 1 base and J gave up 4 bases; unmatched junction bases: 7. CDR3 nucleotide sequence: TGTGCCAGCAGCTTAGTAGGGGGCCAGGAAGGAAACACCATATATTTT. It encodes CASSLVGGQEGNTIYF. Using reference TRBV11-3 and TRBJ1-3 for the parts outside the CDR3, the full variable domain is EAGVVQSPRYKIIEKKQPVAFWCNPISGHNTLYWYLQNLGQGPELLIRYENEEAVDDSQLPKDRFSAERLKGVDSTLKIQPAELGDSAVYLCASSLVGGQEGNTIYFGEGSWLTVV.

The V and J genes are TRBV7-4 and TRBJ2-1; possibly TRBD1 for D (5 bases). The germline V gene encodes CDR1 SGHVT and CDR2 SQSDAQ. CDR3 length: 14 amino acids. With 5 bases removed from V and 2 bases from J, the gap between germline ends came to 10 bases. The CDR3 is CASSVQGPYNEQFF. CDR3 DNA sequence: TGTGCCAGCAGCGTTCAGGGCCCCTACAATGAGCAGTTCTTC.

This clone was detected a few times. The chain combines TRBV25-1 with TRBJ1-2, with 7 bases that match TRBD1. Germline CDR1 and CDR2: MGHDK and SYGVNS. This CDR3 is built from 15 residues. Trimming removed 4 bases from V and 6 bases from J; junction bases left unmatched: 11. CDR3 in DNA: TGTGCCAGCAGTGGCGGGGACAGAATCTATGATGGCTACACCTTC. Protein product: CASSGGDRIYDGYTF.